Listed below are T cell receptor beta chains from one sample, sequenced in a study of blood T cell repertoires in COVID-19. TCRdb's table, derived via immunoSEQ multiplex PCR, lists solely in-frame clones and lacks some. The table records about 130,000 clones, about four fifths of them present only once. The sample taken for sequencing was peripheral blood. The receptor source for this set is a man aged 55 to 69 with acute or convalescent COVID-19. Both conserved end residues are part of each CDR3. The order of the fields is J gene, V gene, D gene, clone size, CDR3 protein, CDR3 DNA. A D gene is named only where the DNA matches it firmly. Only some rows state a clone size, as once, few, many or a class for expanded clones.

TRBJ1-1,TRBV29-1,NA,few,CSARHGTEAFF,TGCAGCGCCCGACATGGCACTGAAGCTTTCTTT
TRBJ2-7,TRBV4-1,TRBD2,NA,CASSQEGGSWEQYF,TGCGCCAGCAGCCAAGAGGGGGGGTCGTGGGAGCAGTACTTC
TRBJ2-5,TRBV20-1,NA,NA,CIGQYQETQYF,TGCATCGGACAGTACCAAGAGACCCAGTACTTC
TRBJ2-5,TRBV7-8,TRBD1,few,CASSLTGGAGETQYF,TGTGCCAGCAGCCTCACAGGGGGCGCGGGAGAGACCCAGTACTTC
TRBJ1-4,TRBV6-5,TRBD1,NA,CASRQGGATNEKLFF,TGTGCCAGCAGACAGGGGGGAGCAACTAATGAAAAACTGTTTTTT
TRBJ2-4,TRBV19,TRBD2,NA,CASNRGLAGGINIQYF,TGTGCCAGTAACAGGGGACTAGCGGGAGGAATAAACATTCAGTACTTC
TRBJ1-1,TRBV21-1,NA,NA,CASSKQDSSNTEAFF,TGTGCCAGCAGCAAACAGGACAGTTCGAACACTGAAGCTTTCTTT
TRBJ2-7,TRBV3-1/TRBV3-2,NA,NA,CASSHGHGNEQYF,TGTGCCAGCAGCCATGGACACGGCAACGAGCAGTACTTC
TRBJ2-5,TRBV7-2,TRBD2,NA,CASSLGGRETQYF,TGTGCCAGCAGCTTGGGCGGGAGAGAGACCCAGTACTTC
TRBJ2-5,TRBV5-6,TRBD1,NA,CASRGTAKGQETQYF,TGTGCCAGCAGGGGGACAGCAAAGGGGCAAGAGACCCAGTACTTC
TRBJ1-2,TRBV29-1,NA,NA,CSVPRNTGNSYAGYTF,TGCAGCGTTCCCCGGAACACAGGAAATTCCTACGCTGGCTACACCTTC
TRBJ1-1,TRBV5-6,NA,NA,CASSRNTEAFF,TGTGCCAGCAGCCGGAACACTGAAGCTTTCTTT
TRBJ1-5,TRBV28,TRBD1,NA,CASTGTGGSQPQHF,TGTGCCAGCACAGGGACAGGGGGATCTCAGCCCCAGCATTTT
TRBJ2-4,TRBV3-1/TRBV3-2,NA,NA,CASSQDGGLNLGAGNIQYF,TGTGCCAGCAGCCAAGATGGGGGCCTAAATCTAGGGGCGGGAAACATTCAGTACTTC
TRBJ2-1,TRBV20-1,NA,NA,CSASSNFLDYNEQFF,TGCAGTGCTAGTTCGAACTTTCTCGATTACAATGAGCAGTTCTTC
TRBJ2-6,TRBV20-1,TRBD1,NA,CSASKSPGQGASGANVLTF,TGCAGTGCTAGTAAATCACCGGGGCAGGGGGCCTCAGGGGCCAACGTCCTGACTTTC
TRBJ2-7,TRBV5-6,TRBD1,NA,CASTLDRAYEQYF,TGTGCCAGCACCCTGGACAGGGCCTACGAGCAGTACTTC
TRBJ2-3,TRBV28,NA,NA,CASSFPQGQSTDTQYF,TGTGCCAGCAGTTTCCCCCAGGGACAAAGCACAGATACGCAGTATTTT
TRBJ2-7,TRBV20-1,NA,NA,CSASLAGLPYEQYF,TGCAGTGCTAGTTTGGCAGGACTGCCCTACGAGCAGTACTTC
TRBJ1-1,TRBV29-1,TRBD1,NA,CSGRTGGNTEAFF,TGCAGCGGCCGGACAGGAGGGAACACTGAAGCTTTCTTT
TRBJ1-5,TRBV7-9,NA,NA,CASSLATGSQPQHF,TGTGCCAGCAGCTTAGCAACGGGGTCACAGCCCCAGCATTTT
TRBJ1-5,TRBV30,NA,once,CAWRAGLNQPQHF,TGTGCCTGGAGAGCGGGTTTAAATCAGCCCCAGCATTTT
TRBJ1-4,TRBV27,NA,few,CASSPQAGNEKLFF,TGTGCCAGCAGTCCTCAGGCGGGTAATGAAAAACTGTTTTTT
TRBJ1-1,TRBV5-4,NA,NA,CASSRQVNTEAFF,TGTGCCAGCAGCCGACAGGTGAACACTGAAGCTTTCTTT
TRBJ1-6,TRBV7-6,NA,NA,CASSLSGFSVNSPLHF,TGTGCCAGCAGCTTATCGGGGTTTTCTGTTAATTCACCCCTCCACTTT
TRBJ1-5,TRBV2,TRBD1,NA,CASSETGGGNQPQHF,TGTGCCAGCAGTGAGACAGGGGGCGGGAATCAGCCCCAGCATTTT
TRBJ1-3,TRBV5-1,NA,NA,CASSPAGNTIYF,TGCGCCAGCAGCCCGGCTGGAAACACCATATATTTT
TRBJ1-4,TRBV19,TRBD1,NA,CASSDRVGEKLFF,TGTGCCAGCAGTGACAGGGTTGGAGAAAAACTGTTTTTT
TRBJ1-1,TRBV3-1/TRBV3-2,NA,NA,CASSPYRDGEAFF,TGTGCCAGCAGCCCTTACAGGGATGGTGAAGCTTTCTTT
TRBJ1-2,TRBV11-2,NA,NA,CASSPPWGEDGYTF,TGTGCCAGCAGCCCACCCTGGGGGGAGGATGGCTACACCTTC
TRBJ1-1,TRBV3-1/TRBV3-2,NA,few,CASSLQGLEAFF,TGTGCCAGCAGCCTCCAGGGACTTGAAGCTTTCTTT
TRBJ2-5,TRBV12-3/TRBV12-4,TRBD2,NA,CASRPSGRETQYF,TGTGCCAGCAGACCTAGCGGGCGAGAGACCCAGTACTTC
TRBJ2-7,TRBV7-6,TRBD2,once,CASSLTSGRTSSYEQYF,TGTGCCAGCAGCTTAACTAGCGGGAGGACTAGCTCCTACGAGCAGTACTTC
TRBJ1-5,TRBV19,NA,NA,CASSSSGVYQPQHF,TGTGCCAGTAGTAGCTCAGGGGTCTATCAGCCCCAGCATTTT
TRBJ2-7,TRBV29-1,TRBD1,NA,CSVAILTGSKPYEQYF,TGCAGCGTTGCCATACTGACAGGGTCGAAACCCTACGAGCAGTACTTC
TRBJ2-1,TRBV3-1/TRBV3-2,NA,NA,CASSPLQLLNEQFF,TGTGCCAGCAGCCCCCTGCAACTTTTAAATGAGCAGTTCTTC